This TCR beta chain came from a study of T-cell reconstitution after alpha-beta-depleted transplantation in children. During its preparation, the TCRbeta library received unique molecular identifiers. TCRdb processed the PCR reads anew with MiXCR; each CDR3 protein has one entry. The table has under 250,000 distinct CDR3 sequences, around a sixth seen once. The length of the CDR3 is 14 residues. CDR1 LGHDT and CDR2 YNNKEL come from the germline V gene (reference sequence). V lost 5 bases to trimming and J lost 8 bases, with 18 bases between them. Turning to this clonotype: The antigen is not known.

Study conclusions and caveats: The main origin of T-cell counts and diversity one year after transplant was newly produced T cells. About two months after transplant, alpha-beta T cells reportedly came from several hundred expanded graft clones.

This receptor was obtained from a male patient aged 2-9 years who had a stem cell transplant for acute lymphoblastic leukemia, so the T cells may come from the graft donor. This specimen consisted of PBMCs, mostly from graft donor cells, obtained 360 days after TCRalphabeta/CD19-depleted stem cell transplant. The rearrangement uses TRBV3-1 and TRBJ1-1; possible D gene TRBD1, 5 bases. The CDR3 DNA follows: TGTGCCAGCAGCGATCCCAGGGTCTGGCAGGAAGCTTTCTTT. This gives the protein CASSDPRVWQEAFF.